Described below is a single T cell receptor beta chain sequence and its context. Antigen: not known. The record originates from a study of cytomegalovirus exposure and HLA in healthy donors. Study-wide background: Researchers previously reported finding roughly 120 million unique TCR beta sequences from approximately 200 million T cells.

With 60 Vbeta and 13 Jbeta primers, the PCR was carried out. The method was immunoSEQ multiplex PCR; TCRdb's version includes in-frame clones alone and lacks a portion of them. Here the sample spans about 100,000 clones, roughly 75% being singletons. From germline, CDR1 is GTSNPN and CDR2 SVGIG (reference sequence). CDR3 length: 12 amino acids. With 3 bases removed from V and 7 bases from J, the gap between germline ends came to 10 bases. Study results and caveats: The authors later found HLA-associated TCR beta chains more clonally expanded than equally common others.

The TCR originated in a woman younger than 30 in good health and CMV-seropositive. V is TRBV30 and J is TRBJ2-1; the D gene is possibly TRBD1 (5 bases). The sequencing sample was made of PBMCs. The CDR3 DNA sequence: TGTGCCTGGAGGGGGTCAGGGAATGAGCAGTTCTTC. Protein sequence: CAWRGSGNEQFF.